The 5 T cell receptor beta chains below come from one sample, sequenced in a study of immune cell composition in non-small cell lung cancer. The data were produced by immunoSEQ multiplex PCR, yet TCRdb's version contains in-frame clones alone and is incomplete. Seen here are roughly 11,000 clones, about 60% observed once, and the top ten hold more than 15%. Material for sequencing was lung tumor tissue. These receptors all stem from a human donor with non-small cell lung cancer.

This clone was counted between two and nine times. The chain combines TRBV18 with TRBJ1-5; no reliable D call. This CDR3 is 13 amino acids long. Germline V CDR1 and CDR2: KGHSH, LQKENI. With 3 bases removed from V and 6 bases from J, the gap between germline ends came to 9 bases. The CDR3 coding sequence is TGTGCCAGCTCACCCTCTCCGGGTCAGCCCCAGCATTTT. Translated, it gives CASSPSPGQPQHF. Filled out from reference TRBV18 and TRBJ1-5, the complete variable domain reads NAGVMQNPRHLVRRRGQEARLRCSPMKGHSHVYWYRQLPEEGLKFMVYLQKENIIDESGMPKERFSAEFPKEGPSILRIQQVVRGDSAAYFCASSPSPGQPQHFGDGTRLSIL.

This clone was counted a few times. The chain couples TRBV7-9 to TRBJ1-5; D is undetermined. The V end lost 1 base, the J end lost 4 bases, and 11 bases lay between the germline ends. The CDR3 has 15 amino acids. From germline, CDR1 is SEHNR and CDR2 FQNEAQ (reference sequence). CDR3 loop: CASSLGGYGNQPQHF. The CDR3 DNA is TGTGCCAGCAGCTTAGGCGGGTACGGTAATCAGCCCCAGCATTTT.

The chain links TRBV28 to TRBJ2-1, with 7 bases fitting TRBD2. CDR1 and CDR2 from the germline V gene are MDHEN and SYDVKM. The junction had 13 bases not matched to a gene; V was cut back by 3 bases and J by 2 bases. This CDR3 region has 18 residues. The CDR3 nucleotides read TGTGCCAGCAGTTTCCGGGAGAGGCGGGAGAACCCCTACAATGAGCAGTTCTTC. It yields the protein CASSFRERRENPYNEQFF.

This sequence joins TRBV27 and TRBJ2-2; 12 bases match TRBD1. J gave up 6 bases and V 0 bases, and 11 bases lay outside the gene matches. Germline V gene lookup returns CDR1 MNHEY and CDR2 SMNVEV (reference sequence). The CDR3 runs 19 residues. CDR3 DNA sequence: TGTGCCAGCAGTTTATCTCCGGGACAGGGGGCCCAACCCTCCGGGGAGCTGTTTTTT. This encodes CASSLSPGQGAQPSGELFF.

The chain couples TRBV4-3 to TRBJ2-1, with TRBD2 as a possible D gene (6 bases). From germline, CDR1 is LGHNA and CDR2 YSLEER. The length of the CDR3 is 15 residues. V was pared by 0 bases and J by 3 bases, with 9 bases between. Written as DNA, the CDR3 is TGCGCCAGCAGCCAAGAACCGCGGGACTACAATGAGCAGTTCTTC. This gives the protein CASSQEPRDYNEQFF.